The 29 T cell receptor beta chains below come from one sample, sequenced in a study of beta chain features in type 1 diabetes. No antigen has been assigned to these receptors. The study reverse transcribed the entire isolated RNA, so it sequenced expressed TCRB transcripts. Data came from immunoSEQ multiplex PCR; TCRdb stores just in-frame clones and leaves some out. The table lists 600,000 to 750,000 clones, 9.5% to 15% of them singletons. Study results and limitations: Moderately but significantly shorter TCRB CDR3s were found in Type 1 diabetes patients in all four CD4+ subsets.

Sequenced input: naive CD4+ T cells from blood. The receptor set was obtained from a man aged 25-40 years with type 1 diabetes.

The chain carries TRBV5-1 and TRBJ2-3, with D possibly TRBD2 on 5 matching bases. This CDR3 is built from 15 residues. Trimming cost V 5 bases and J 1 base, with 14 bases left between them. The germline CDR1 and CDR2 sequences are SGHRS and YFSETQ. CDR3 in DNA: TGCGCCAGCAGTGAGACGGGGTTGGGCACAGATACGCAGTATTTT. Encoded protein: CASSETGLGTDTQYF. The full variable domain, with the rest looked up from reference TRBV5-1 and TRBJ2-3, is KAGVTQTPRYLIKTRGQQVTLSCSPISGHRSVSWYQQTPGQGLQFLFEYFSETQRNKGNFPGRFSGRQFSNSRSEMNVSTLELGDSALYLCASSETGLGTDTQYFGPGTRLTVL.

This clone was found many times. The J gene is TRBJ2-1, the V gene TRBV19, with a possible D match to TRBD1 (6 bases). The CDR3 consists of 13 residues. CDR1 is LNHDA and CDR2 is SQIVND in the germline V gene (reference sequence). Trimming took off 8 bases at V and 5 bases at J, with 13 bases between the two ends. CDR3 nucleotides: TGTGCCAGTGGGCAGGGGAACAACAATGAGCAGTTCTTC. It specifies CASGQGNNNEQFF. The variable domain in full, completed from reference TRBV19 and TRBJ2-1, reads DGGITQSPKYLFRKEGQNVTLSCEQNLNHDAMYWYRQDPGQGLRLIYYSQIVNDFQKGDIAEGYSVSREKKESFPLTVTSAQKNPTAFYLCASGQGNNNEQFFGPGTRLTVL.

The rearrangement uses TRBV18 and TRBJ2-7; D unresolved. CDR1 KGHSH and CDR2 LQKENI come from the germline V gene. V lost 3 bases to trimming and J lost 2 bases, with 11 bases between them. CDR3 size: 14 residues. The CDR3 coding sequence is TGTGCCAGCTCACCGCTTGGCAGGCCCTACGAGCAGTACTTC. This codes for CASSPLGRPYEQYF.

The rearrangement links TRBV7-9 to TRBJ1-5; a possible D gene is TRBD1 (6 bases). Germline V gene data show CDR1 as SEHNR and CDR2 as FQNEAQ (reference sequence). V shed 5 bases and J shed 13 bases, with 15 bases lying between them. This CDR3 comprises 12 residues. The DNA of the CDR3 is TGTGCCAGCAGCCAGGGGAGTGGAACACAGCATTTT. Translated: CASSQGSGTQHF.

CDR3 in DNA: TGTGCCAGCAGTGAGAGCTATAGCAATCAGCCCCAGCATTTT. Amino acids: CASSESYSNQPQHF. The rearrangement links TRBV25-1 to TRBJ1-5; D not certain. Deletions cut 3 bases from V and 0 bases from J, with 6 bases between. The CDR3 sequence is 14 residues long. Germline assignment: CDR1 MGHDK and CDR2 SYGVNS.

The genes are TRBV7-9 and TRBJ1-6; D might be TRBD1 (6 bases). CDR1 and CDR2 from the germline V gene are SEHNR and FQNEAQ (reference sequence). V lost 5 bases and J lost 7, with 12 bases in between. CDR3 length: 14 amino acids. This CDR3 reads CASSTRTVNSPLHF. The CDR3 DNA sequence: TGTGCCAGCAGCACACGGACAGTCAATTCACCCCTCCACTTT.

This clone was detected only a few times. V and J are TRBV5-1 and TRBJ1-5; 7 bases match TRBD1. Germline CDR1 and CDR2: SGHRS and YFSETQ. The CDR3 has 14 residues. After removal of 4 bases from V and 5 bases from J, the junction contained 6 bases not matched to a gene. For the CDR3, the DNA is TGCGCCAGCAGCCCTGGACAGGTTGATCAGCCCCAGCATTTT. It encodes CASSPGQVDQPQHF.

This clone was detected only a few times. Other DNA sequences of this sample code for an identical CDR3. The CDR3 is CASSLGWSTDTQYF. CDR3 DNA sequence: TGTGCCAGCAGCTTAGGTTGGAGCACAGATACGCAGTATTTT. The rearrangement uses TRBV7-2 and TRBJ2-3; D is unclear. V was pared by 1 base and J by 0 bases, with 5 bases between. Germline values: CDR1 SGHTA, CDR2 FQGNSA. This CDR3 contains 14 residues.

This clone appeared a few times. V usage is TRBV7-2 and J usage is TRBJ2-7; D may match TRBD1 or TRBD2 (5 bases each). There are 13 residues in the CDR3. Trimming took 9 bases from V and 1 from J, leaving 13 bases between them. The germline V gene has CDR1 SGHTA and CDR2 FQGNSA. The CDR3 loop is CARGRQTSYEQYF. The CDR3 coding sequence is TGTGCCAGGGGGAGACAGACTTCCTACGAGCAGTACTTC.

V and J are TRBV6-1 and TRBJ2-3, with D possibly being TRBD2 (5 bases). V lost 1 base to trimming and J lost 1 base, with 21 bases between them. The CDR3 has 19 residues. Germline V gene data show CDR1 as MNHNS and CDR2 as SASEGT. The CDR3 DNA is TGTGCCAGCAGTGAAGAGCTCCCGCAGGAGGTGGTGGGCACAGATACGCAGTATTTT. Its protein is CASSEELPQEVVGTDTQYF.

This clone has more than one count but fewer than ten. The chain's CDR3 is CSVGEGSQETQYF. As DNA, the CDR3 is TGCAGCGTTGGGGAGGGAAGCCAAGAGACCCAGTACTTC. The genes are TRBV29-1 and TRBJ2-5; TRBD2 matches at 7 bases. This CDR3 is built from 13 residues. Germline V gene lookup returns CDR1 SQVTM and CDR2 ANQGSEA. V was pared by 4 bases and J by 1 base, with 3 bases of the junction left unmatched.

This clone has more than one count but fewer than ten. V and J are TRBV7-9 and TRBJ2-6; no clear D gene. In germline, CDR1 is SEHNR, CDR2 FQNEAQ (reference sequence). This CDR3 contains 15 residues. The germline V and J ends were trimmed by 5 bases and 0 bases, with 8 bases remaining between them. CDR3 DNA: TGTGCCAGCAGCCCTAGATACTCTGGGGCCAACGTCCTGACTTTC. This sequence encodes CASSPRYSGANVLTF.

This clone turned up a few times. This chain joins TRBV9 and TRBJ1-4, with 8 positions matching TRBD1. The germline CDR1 and CDR2 sequences are SGDLS and YYNGEE. V gave up 1 base and J gave up 6 bases; unmatched junction bases: 14. CDR3 length: 18 amino acids. CDR3 residues: CASSVSYGTGRSYEKLFF. CDR3 sequence (DNA): TGTGCCAGCAGCGTAAGCTACGGGACAGGTCGCAGTTATGAAAAACTGTTTTTT. The full variable domain, its missing parts supplied by reference TRBV9 and TRBJ1-4, is DSGVTQTPKHLITATGQRVTLRCSPRSGDLSVYWYQQSLDQGLQFLIQYYNGEERAKGNILERFSAQQFPDLHSELNLSSLELGDSALYFCASSVSYGTGRSYEKLFFGSGTQLSVL.

This chain uses TRBV5-1 with TRBJ2-2; 9 bases fit TRBD2. Germline values: CDR1 SGHRS, CDR2 YFSETQ. The CDR3 length is 16 residues. V gave up 2 bases and J gave up 5 bases; unmatched junction bases: 7. CDR3 residues: CASSFRLAEWTGELFF. The CDR3 region has the DNA TGCGCCAGCAGCTTCCGACTAGCGGAGTGGACCGGGGAGCTGTTTTTT.

This clone was recorded a few times. V usage is TRBV28 and J usage is TRBJ1-6, with 7 bases matching TRBD1. Germline lookup yields CDR1 MDHEN and CDR2 SYDVKM. The V and J ends lost 3 bases and 14 bases, in that order; junction bases with no gene match: 10. The CDR3 contains 14 residues. The DNA for the CDR3 is TGTGCCAGCAGTTTGGGGGACAGCCACCGATCCCTCCACTTT. It specifies CASSLGDSHRSLHF.

This clone appeared a few times. The gene calls are TRBV14 and TRBJ2-2; D possibly matches TRBD1 or TRBD2 (6 bases each). Trimming cost V 1 base and J 7 bases, with 13 bases left between them. The CDR3 totals 15 residues. Germline CDR1 is SGHDN and CDR2 is FVKESK. The DNA of the CDR3 is TGTGCCAGCAGCCAAGTCGGGGGCCAAGTCGGGGAGCTGTTTTTT. Translating it yields CASSQVGGQVGELFF.

This clone came up a few times. This chain connects TRBV6-5 to TRBJ2-7, with 7 bases fitting TRBD1. The CDR3 has 14 amino acids. Germline assignment: CDR1 MNHEY and CDR2 SVGAGI. Trimming at V came to 4 bases and at J to 3 bases, leaving 6 bases not matched to a gene. The CDR3 coding sequence is TGTGCCAGCAGTTTCGCCCGGGACAGCTACGAGCAGTACTTC. This gives the protein CASSFARDSYEQYF.

This clone was observed a handful of times. V usage is TRBV7-2 and J usage is TRBJ1-1; weak D call: TRBD1 (5 bases). The germline V gene encodes CDR1 SGHTA and CDR2 FQGNSA. The germline V and J ends were trimmed by 2 bases and 1 base, with 14 bases remaining between them. The CDR3 covers 16 residues. CDR3 nucleotide sequence: TGTGCCAGCAGCTTAAGACAGTCCAATGCGAACACTGAAGCTTTCTTT. The encoded protein is CASSLRQSNANTEAFF.

The table lists this clone with a few counts. The chain links TRBV9 to TRBJ2-2; 8 bases match TRBD1. V lost 4 bases to trimming and J lost 4 bases; unmatched junction nucleotides: 9. The CDR3 sequence is 16 residues long. CDR1 SGDLS and CDR2 YYNGEE come from the germline V gene. In DNA, the CDR3 is TGTGCCAGCAGCCCGACAGGGGTAGGAGTCACCGGGGAGCTGTTTTTT. It encodes CASSPTGVGVTGELFF.

This clone was picked up a small number of times. V usage is TRBV28 and J usage is TRBJ2-7, with D maybe TRBD1 (5 bases). The CDR3 has 12 amino acids. Germline V gene sequence: CDR1 MDHEN, CDR2 SYDVKM. Trimming took off 6 bases at V and 2 bases at J, with 8 bases between the two ends. CDR3 amino acids: CASSATAYEQYF. The CDR3 nucleotides read TGTGCCAGCAGCGCGACAGCCTACGAGCAGTACTTC.

CDR3 DNA sequence: TGTGCCAGCGCCACGACAGGGGAACAGCCCCAGCATTTT. Its protein is CASATTGEQPQHF. The chain combines TRBV27 with TRBJ1-5; 8 bases fit TRBD1. Trimming removed 8 bases from V and 7 bases from J; junction bases left unmatched: 7. CDR1 is MNHEY and CDR2 is SMNVEV in the germline V gene (reference sequence). The CDR3 runs to 13 residues.

The J gene is TRBJ1-3, the V gene TRBV6-5; D gene ambiguous. Germline-derived CDR1 and CDR2 are MNHEY and SVGAGI. Trimming pared 0 bases from V and 2 bases from J, leaving 8 bases between. The CDR3 has 15 amino acids. CDR3 coding DNA: TGTGCCAGCAGTTACTCGATTCTGGCTGGAAACACCATATATTTT. Translated, it gives CASSYSILAGNTIYF.

The chain is built from TRBV29-1 and TRBJ2-5; D gene uncertain. The CDR3 runs 14 residues. With 0 bases removed from V and 1 base from J, the gap between germline ends came to 9 bases. The germline V gene has CDR1 SQVTM and CDR2 ANQGSEA. The CDR3 DNA reads TGCAGCGTTGAAGACAGGAGCTTCCAAGAGACCCAGTACTTC. Translated, it gives CSVEDRSFQETQYF. Using reference TRBV29-1 and TRBJ2-5 for the parts outside the CDR3, the full variable domain is SAVISQKPSRDICQRGTSLTIQCQVDSQVTMMFWYRQQPGQSLTLIATANQGSEATYESGFVIDKFPISRPNLTFSTLTVSNMSPEDSSIYLCSVEDRSFQETQYFGPGTRLLVL.

The rearrangement uses TRBV11-3 and TRBJ2-5; unclear D gene. Trimming took off 3 bases at V and 5 bases at J, with 13 bases between the two ends. CDR3 length: 14 residues. Germline lookup yields CDR1 SGHNT and CDR2 YENEEA. The CDR3 region is CASSLIAGLETQYF. The CDR3 coding sequence is TGTGCCAGCAGCTTGATCGCTGGTCTGGAGACCCAGTACTTC. The whole variable domain, remainder taken from reference TRBV11-3 and TRBJ2-5, is EAGVVQSPRYKIIEKKQPVAFWCNPISGHNTLYWYLQNLGQGPELLIRYENEEAVDDSQLPKDRFSAERLKGVDSTLKIQPAELGDSAVYLCASSLIAGLETQYFGPGTRLLVL.

The chain joins TRBV7-9 to TRBJ2-3; 10 bases are shared with TRBD2. The length of the CDR3 is 17 residues. Germline-derived CDR1 and CDR2 are SEHNR and FQNEAQ (reference sequence). Germline trimming cut 2 bases from V and 0 bases from J; bases unmatched to any gene: 5. The CDR3 sequence: CASSLTGTSDSTDTQYF. DNA for the CDR3: TGTGCCAGCAGCTTAACCGGGACTAGCGACAGCACAGATACGCAGTATTTT.

The V and J genes are TRBV10-3 and TRBJ2-7; D unclear. V gave up 3 bases and J gave up 6 bases, with 6 bases separating them. Germline-derived CDR1 and CDR2 are ENHRY and SYGVKD. The CDR3 has 11 residues. CDR3 nucleotides: TGTGCCATCAGTGAAGGCCCCGAGCAGTACTTC. Translated, it gives CAISEGPEQYF.

V is TRBV18 and J is TRBJ2-3, with 12 bases lining up with TRBD2. Trimming at V came to 6 bases and at J to 5 bases, leaving 21 bases not matched to a gene. This CDR3 has 20 amino acids. CDR1 is KGHSH and CDR2 is LQKENI in the germline V gene. The CDR3: CASSSSRTSGARPLGDTQYF. In DNA, the CDR3 is TGTGCCAGCTCGTCCTCCCGGACTAGCGGGGCCCGACCATTGGGAGATACGCAGTATTTT. The entire variable domain, with the rest obtained from reference TRBV18 and TRBJ2-3, is as follows: NAGVMQNPRHLVRRRGQEARLRCSPMKGHSHVYWYRQLPEEGLKFMVYLQKENIIDESGMPKERFSAEFPKEGPSILRIQQVVRGDSAAYFCASSSSRTSGARPLGDTQYFGPGTRLTVL.

This clone was seen more than once but under ten times. This chain connects TRBV14 to TRBJ2-1; a possible D gene is TRBD2 (5 bases). Germline-derived CDR1 and CDR2 are SGHDN and FVKESK. V lost 4 bases, J lost 9 bases, and 22 bases lay in between. The CDR3 is 16 amino acids. The CDR3 loop reads CASSPLGLTPWREQFF. DNA for the CDR3: TGTGCCAGCAGCCCGCTCGGACTTACGCCTTGGCGTGAGCAGTTCTTC.

The chain carries TRBV7-2 and TRBJ1-2, with D uncertain. V was pared by 1 base and J by 7 bases, with 10 bases between. Germline V gene lookup returns CDR1 SGHTA and CDR2 FQGNSA. The CDR3 is 13 residues long. The CDR3 reads CASSLVRDGGYTF. In nucleotides, the CDR3 is TGTGCCAGCAGCTTAGTAAGGGATGGTGGCTACACCTTC.